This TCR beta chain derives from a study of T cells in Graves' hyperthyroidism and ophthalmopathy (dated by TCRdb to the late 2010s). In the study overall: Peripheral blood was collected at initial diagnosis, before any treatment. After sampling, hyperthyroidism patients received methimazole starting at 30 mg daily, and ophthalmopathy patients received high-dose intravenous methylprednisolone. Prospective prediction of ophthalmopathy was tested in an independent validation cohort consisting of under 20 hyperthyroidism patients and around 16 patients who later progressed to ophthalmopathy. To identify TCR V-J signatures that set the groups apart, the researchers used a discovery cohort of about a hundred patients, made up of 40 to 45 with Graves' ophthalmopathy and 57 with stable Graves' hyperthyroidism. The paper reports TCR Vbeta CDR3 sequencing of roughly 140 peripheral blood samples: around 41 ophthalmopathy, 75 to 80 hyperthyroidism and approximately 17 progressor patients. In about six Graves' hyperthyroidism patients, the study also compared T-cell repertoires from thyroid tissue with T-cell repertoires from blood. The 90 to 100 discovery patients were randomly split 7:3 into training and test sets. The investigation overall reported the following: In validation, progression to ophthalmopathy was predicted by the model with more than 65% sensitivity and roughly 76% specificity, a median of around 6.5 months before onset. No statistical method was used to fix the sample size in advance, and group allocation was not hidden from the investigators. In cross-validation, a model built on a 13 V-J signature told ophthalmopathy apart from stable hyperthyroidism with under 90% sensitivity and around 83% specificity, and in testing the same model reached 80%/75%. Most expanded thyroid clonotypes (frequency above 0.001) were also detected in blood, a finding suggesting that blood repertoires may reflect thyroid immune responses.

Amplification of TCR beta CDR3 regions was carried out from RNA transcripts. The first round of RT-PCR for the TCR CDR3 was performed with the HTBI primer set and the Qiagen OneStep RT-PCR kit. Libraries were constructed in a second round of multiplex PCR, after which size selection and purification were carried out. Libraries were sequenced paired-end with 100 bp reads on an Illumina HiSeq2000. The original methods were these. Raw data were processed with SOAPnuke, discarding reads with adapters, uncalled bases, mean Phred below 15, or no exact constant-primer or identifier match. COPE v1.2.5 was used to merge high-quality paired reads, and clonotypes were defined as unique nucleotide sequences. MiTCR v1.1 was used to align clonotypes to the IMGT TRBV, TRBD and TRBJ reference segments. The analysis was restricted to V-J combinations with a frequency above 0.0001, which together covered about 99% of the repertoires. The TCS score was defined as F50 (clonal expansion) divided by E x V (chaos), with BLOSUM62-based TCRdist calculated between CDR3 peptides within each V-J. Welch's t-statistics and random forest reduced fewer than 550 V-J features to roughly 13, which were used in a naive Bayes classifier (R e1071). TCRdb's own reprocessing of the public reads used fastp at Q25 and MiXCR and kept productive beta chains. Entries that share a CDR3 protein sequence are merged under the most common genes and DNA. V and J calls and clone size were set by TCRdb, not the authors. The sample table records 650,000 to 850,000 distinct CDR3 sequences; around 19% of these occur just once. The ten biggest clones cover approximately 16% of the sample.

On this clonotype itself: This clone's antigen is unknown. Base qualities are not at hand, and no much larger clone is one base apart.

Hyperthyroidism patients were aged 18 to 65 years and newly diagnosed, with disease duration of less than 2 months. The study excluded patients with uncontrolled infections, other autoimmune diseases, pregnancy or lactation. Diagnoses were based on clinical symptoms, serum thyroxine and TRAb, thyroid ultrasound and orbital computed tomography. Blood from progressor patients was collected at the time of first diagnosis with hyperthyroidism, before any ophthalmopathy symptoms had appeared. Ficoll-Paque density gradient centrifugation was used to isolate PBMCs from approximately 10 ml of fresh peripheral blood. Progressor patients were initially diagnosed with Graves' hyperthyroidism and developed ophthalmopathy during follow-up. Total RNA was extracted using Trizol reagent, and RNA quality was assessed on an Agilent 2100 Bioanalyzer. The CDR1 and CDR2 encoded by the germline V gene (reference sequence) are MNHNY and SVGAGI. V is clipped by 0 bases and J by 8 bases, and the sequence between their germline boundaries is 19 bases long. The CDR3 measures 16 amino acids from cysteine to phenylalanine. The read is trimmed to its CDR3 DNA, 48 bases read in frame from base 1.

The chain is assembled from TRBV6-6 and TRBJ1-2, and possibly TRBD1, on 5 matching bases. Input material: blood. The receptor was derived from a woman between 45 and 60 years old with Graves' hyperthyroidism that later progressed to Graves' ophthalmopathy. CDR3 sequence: CASSYSMGRGTVGYTF. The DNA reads TGTGCCAGCAGTTACTCGATGGGGCGGGGGACGGTAGGCTACACCTTC.